One sample yielded the 10 T cell receptor beta chains listed below, sequenced in a study of shared clonotypes between healthy human individuals. TCRdb's table, derived via immunoSEQ multiplex PCR, lists solely in-frame clones and lacks some. The sample yields over 2,000,000 clones, 85% to 95% seen once. Selected positively for CCR7 and CD45RO-negative, naive CD8 cells excluded terminally differentiated effector memory CD45RA+ cells. Sequenced sample: naive CD8+ T cells from PBMCs. All receptors derive from a man aged 18 to 29 in good health. Some clones in this sample may be carry-over from other donors' samples.

This sequence joins TRBV14 and TRBJ2-7; 8 nucleotides line up with TRBD2. CDR1 and CDR2 (germline): SGHDN, FVKESK. CDR3 length: 19 residues. J gave up 0 bases and V 5 bases, and 18 bases lay outside the gene matches. CDR3 protein: CASSKGLAGLIFPSYEQYF. The CDR3 coding sequence is TGTGCCAGCAGCAAAGGACTAGCAGGTTTAATCTTTCCCTCCTACGAGCAGTACTTC.

V and J are TRBV11-2 and TRBJ2-7; D possibly matches TRBD1 or TRBD2 (6 bases each). The germline CDR1 and CDR2 sequences are SGHAT and FQNNGV. The CDR3 extends over 13 amino acids. V lost 8 bases and J 2 bases, leaving 13 bases between the germline ends. In nucleotides, the CDR3 is TGTGCCAGCTCAATTGGGGGGCCCTACGAGCAGTACTTC. Its protein is CASSIGGPYEQYF.

This chain uses TRBV27 with TRBJ2-7; D uncertain. This CDR3 is 13 amino acids long. With 3 bases removed from V and 3 bases from J, the gap between germline ends came to 9 bases. The germline V gene encodes CDR1 MNHEY and CDR2 SMNVEV (reference sequence). The CDR3: CASSLARGYEQYF. CDR3 sequence (DNA): TGTGCCAGCAGTTTGGCCAGAGGCTACGAGCAGTACTTC.

The CDR3 nucleotides are TGTGCCAGCAGCGTGGGACCCCGAAGGACGGATAAAGGCTACACCTTC. Protein sequence: CASSVGPRRTDKGYTF. The V gene is TRBV9, the J gene TRBJ1-2; a weak D match, TRBD1 (5 bases). Germline values: CDR1 SGDLS, CDR2 YYNGEE. The length of the CDR3 is 16 residues. The V gene lost 2 bases and the J gene lost 8 bases, with 22 bases spanning the gap.

This CDR3 is CASSQEPTSGRSYNEQFF. The CDR3 coding sequence is TGTGCCAGCAGCCAAGAGCCGACTAGCGGGAGATCCTACAATGAGCAGTTCTTC. The rearrangement uses TRBV4-2 and TRBJ2-1, with 12 bases matching TRBD2. V gave up 0 bases and J gave up 1 base; unmatched junction bases: 4. The CDR3 covers 18 residues. In germline, CDR1 is LGHNA, CDR2 YNFKEQ.

The V call is TRBV6-5, the J call TRBJ1-2; D unresolved. Germline assignment: CDR1 MNHEY and CDR2 SVGAGI. The CDR3 runs 16 residues. Trimming pared 0 bases from V and 0 bases from J, leaving 11 bases between. This chain's CDR3 is CASSYSPTETNYGYTF. CDR3 DNA sequence: TGTGCCAGCAGTTACTCCCCCACAGAAACTAACTATGGCTACACCTTC.

V and J are TRBV5-4 and TRBJ2-5; TRBD2 matches 14 bases. Per the germline V gene, CDR1 is SGHNT and CDR2 is YYREEE (reference sequence). The CDR3 runs 17 residues. V was clipped by 1 base and J by 5 bases; unmatched bases: 7. In nucleotides, the CDR3 is TGTGCCAGCAGCTTGATGGGACTAGCGGGAGTGTGGGAGACCCAGTACTTC. Translated, it gives CASSLMGLAGVWETQYF.

V is TRBV5-5 and J is TRBJ2-2; weak D call: TRBD1 (5 bases). CDR1 and CDR2 (germline): SGHKS, YYEKEE (reference sequence). Trimming took off 7 bases at V and 0 bases at J, with 10 bases between the two ends. The CDR3 runs 14 residues. The CDR3 here is CASGATANTGELFF. The DNA of the CDR3 is TGTGCCAGCGGGGCAACCGCGAACACCGGGGAGCTGTTTTTT. Full variable domain (outside the CDR3, taken from reference TRBV5-5 and TRBJ2-2): DAGVTQSPTHLIKTRGQQVTLRCSPISGHKSVSWYQQVLGQGPQFIFQYYEKEERGRGNFPDRFSARQFPNYSSELNVNALLLGDSALYLCASGATANTGELFFGEGSRLTVL.

The genes are TRBV7-8 and TRBJ2-7; no firm D call. Trimming stripped 5 bases from V and 2 bases from J, with 7 bases between. The CDR3 has 12 residues. Looked up from germline, CDR1 is SGHVS and CDR2 is FQNEAQ. Written as DNA, the CDR3 is TGTGCCAGCAGCCCCAAACCCTACGAGCAGTACTTC. Translated, it gives CASSPKPYEQYF.

With regard to this clone: Other DNA sequences in this sample translate to the same CDR3. The rearrangement joins TRBV29-1 to TRBJ2-3; D remains unclear. V was clipped by 4 bases and J by 6 bases, with 5 bases between them. This CDR3 is built from 10 residues. CDR1 is SQVTM, CDR2 ANQGSEA, per germline. The CDR3 region has the DNA TGCAGCGTTGTTCGGGATACGCAGTATTTT. Protein product: CSVVRDTQYF.